One and the same sample provided the 28 T cell receptor beta chains below, sequenced in a study of neurological immune-mediated disorders. TCRdb fed the 5' RACE reads into MiXCR, producing one record per CDR3 protein. Among approximately 70,000 distinct CDR3 sequences listed, under 5.5% were seen once. Material for sequencing was PBMCs. The receptors here all came from a woman in her 70s with multiple sclerosis.

This clonotype was counted only a few times. The J gene is TRBJ2-3, the V gene TRBV7-6; maybe TRBD2 (6 bases). The germline gives CDR1 SGHVS, CDR2 FNYEAQ. This CDR3 is built from 14 residues. Trimming took off 1 base at V and 11 bases at J, with 16 bases between the two ends. The CDR3 protein is CASSLVGGQSKQYF. CDR3 DNA sequence: TGTGCCAGCAGCTTAGTCGGGGGTCAGTCAAAGCAGTATTTT.

The CDR3 is CASSYSTSGPWETQYF. The CDR3, as DNA: TGTGCCAGCAGTTACTCGACTAGCGGGCCGTGGGAGACCCAGTACTTC. The chain employs TRBV6-5 and TRBJ2-5; 10 nucleotides line up with TRBD2. CDR3 size: 16 residues. CDR1 is MNHEY, CDR2 SVGAGI, per germline. V trimming: 0 bases; J trimming: 5 bases; junction bases outside the gene matches: 6.

Ten or more counts support this clonotype. The CDR3 region is CASSLESRSYHEQFF. DNA of the CDR3: TGTGCCAGCAGCTTAGAGTCTAGGTCGTACCATGAGCAGTTCTTC. The V call is TRBV7-2, the J call TRBJ2-1; no clear D gene. Germline CDR1 reads SGHTA; CDR2 reads FQGNSA. The CDR3 is 15 amino acids. Trimming stripped 1 base from V and 8 bases from J, with 15 bases between.

This clonotype was recorded at least ten times. The J gene is TRBJ2-3, the V gene TRBV6-2 or TRBV6-3; 10 nucleotides line up with TRBD2. V lost 4 bases, J lost 0 bases, and 1 base stayed unmatched. Per the germline V gene, CDR1 is MNHEY and CDR2 is SVGEGT. The CDR3 loop spans 15 amino acids. CDR3 sequence (DNA): TGTGCCAGCAGTTTGACTAGCGGGAGCACAGATACGCAGTATTTT. It specifies CASSLTSGSTDTQYF.

The sample holds many counts of this clonotype. The genes are TRBV7-8 and TRBJ2-2, with 7 bases matching TRBD2. After removal of 1 base from V and 1 base from J, the junction contained 3 bases not matched to a gene. The CDR3 totals 16 residues. Germline CDR1 and CDR2: SGHVS and FQNEAQ. CDR3 sequence reads: CASSLGGGRNTGELFF. The CDR3 nucleotides read TGTGCCAGCAGCTTAGGGGGCGGGAGGAACACCGGGGAGCTGTTTTTT.

This clonotype was recorded at least ten times. The J gene is TRBJ2-3, the V gene TRBV5-1; the match to TRBD2 covers 12 bases. Germline lookup yields CDR1 SGHRS and CDR2 YFSETQ. V lost 2 bases and J lost 3; bases outside the gene matches: 1. The CDR3 runs to 15 residues. CDR3 sequence (DNA): TGCGCCAGCAGCTTCACTAGCGGGAGGACAGATACGCAGTATTTT. It yields the protein CASSFTSGRTDTQYF.

This chain joins TRBV29-1 and TRBJ2-3; no definite D call. The CDR3 contains 12 residues. V gave up 4 bases and J gave up 4 bases, with 9 bases separating them. Germline lookup yields CDR1 SQVTM and CDR2 ANQGSEA. The CDR3 DNA sequence: TGCAGCGTTGTCACTTCGGCAGATACGCAGTATTTT. Encoded protein: CSVVTSADTQYF.

This clonotype was seen ten or more times. The CDR3, as DNA: TGTGCCAGCAGTTTAGAGGGAAGCCATGGCTACACCTTC. Its translation: CASSLEGSHGYTF. The chain carries TRBV12-3 or TRBV12-4 and TRBJ1-2, with unresolved D. The CDR3 covers 13 residues. Trimming took off 1 base at V and 6 bases at J, with 9 bases between the two ends.

As regards this clonotype: A much larger clone lies a single base off, so this may be a read error. No conserved phenylalanine or tryptophan ends this CDR3, so it is likely a read error. The chain is built from TRBV5-1 and TRBJ2-7; 9 nucleotides line up with TRBD2. The CDR3 totals 16 residues. V shed 4 bases, J shed 6 bases, and the junction held 14 bases outside the gene matches. CDR1 SGHRS and CDR2 YFSETQ come from the germline V gene. CDR3 sequence: CASSQRDGSGSSEQYI. The CDR3 DNA reads as TGCGCCAGCAGCCAGAGGGATGGTAGCGGGAGTTCCGAGCAGTACATC.

This clonotype turned up a few times. In DNA, the CDR3 is TGTGCCAGCAGGCCCGGGACACTGAACACTGAAGCTTTCTTT. As protein: CASRPGTLNTEAFF. This sequence joins TRBV6-5 and TRBJ1-1; perhaps TRBD1 as D (6 bases). The length of the CDR3 is 14 residues. Trimming pared 6 bases from V and 0 bases from J, leaving 11 bases between. CDR1 MNHEY and CDR2 SVGAGI come from the germline V gene.

There are many counts of this clonotype. J is TRBJ2-1 and V is TRBV4-1, with TRBD2 identical over 12 bases. The germline V gene has CDR1 MGHRA and CDR2 YSYEKL. The CDR3 is 15 residues long. The V and J ends lost 4 bases and 7 bases, in that order; junction bases with no gene match: 5. In nucleotides, the CDR3 is TGCGCCAGCAGCCCCGGACTAGCGGGATATAATGAGCAGTTCTTC. The encoded protein is CASSPGLAGYNEQFF.

This clonotype showed up many times. V gene TRBV9 combines with J gene TRBJ1-2, with D tentatively TRBD1 (6 bases). Trimming left V 4 bases short and J 4 bases short, with 20 bases between. The CDR3 totals 16 residues. Germline lookup yields CDR1 SGDLS and CDR2 YYNGEE. The CDR3 DNA sequence: TGTGCCAGCAGCTCCGGGGGTGACAGGACCCTCTATGGCTACACCTTC. Translation: CASSSGGDRTLYGYTF.

This clonotype has at least ten counts. The rearrangement links TRBV20-1 to TRBJ2-4, with D maybe TRBD2 (6 bases). V was clipped by 8 bases and J by 0 bases, with 11 bases between them. This CDR3 spans 13 amino acids. Looked up from germline, CDR1 is DFQATT and CDR2 is SNEGSKA (reference sequence). CDR3 region: CSLPGLAKNIQYF. The DNA of the CDR3 is TGCAGTTTACCGGGACTAGCCAAAAACATTCAGTACTTC.

This clonotype was seen ten or more times. This rearrangement joins TRBV7-2 to TRBJ2-1; tentative D call: TRBD2 (5 bases). The CDR3 is 14 residues long. Trimming took 4 bases from V and 10 from J, leaving 17 bases between them. Germline values: CDR1 SGHTA, CDR2 FQGNSA. The CDR3 bases are TGTGCCAGCAGCTCTCGGACTGGGTTTGGAGAGCAGTTCTTC. Residues: CASSSRTGFGEQFF.

At least ten counts were recorded for this clonotype. The rearrangement joins TRBV6-6 to TRBJ2-1; D ambiguous. Trimming stripped 0 bases from V and 8 bases from J, with 14 bases between. This CDR3 contains 15 residues. The germline V gene encodes CDR1 MNHNY and CDR2 SVGAGI (reference sequence). CDR3 residues: CASSYSALTGDEQFF. The CDR3 coding sequence is TGTGCCAGCAGTTACTCGGCCTTAACTGGCGATGAGCAGTTCTTC.

At least ten counts were recorded for this clonotype. The chain links TRBV6-6 to TRBJ2-5; no firm D call. Germline-derived CDR1 and CDR2 are MNHNY and SVGAGI (reference sequence). Trimming left V 6 bases short and J 1 base short, with 15 bases between. There are 15 residues in the CDR3. The CDR3 region has the DNA TGTGCCAGCAGCAATCTTCCCATGGTCCAAGAGACCCAGTACTTC. It translates to CASSNLPMVQETQYF.

This clonotype was detected many times. This rearrangement joins TRBV29-1 to TRBJ2-2; no clear D. The CDR3 loop spans 13 amino acids. Germline V gene data show CDR1 as SQVTM and CDR2 as ANQGSEA. V was shortened by 5 bases and J by 3 bases, with 10 bases between the two germline ends. CDR3: CSVSAFYTGELFF. CDR3 DNA: TGCAGCGTTTCAGCGTTCTACACCGGGGAGCTGTTTTTT.

This clonotype was seen many times. The V call is TRBV20-1, the J call TRBJ2-3, with unresolved D. Germline V CDR1 and CDR2: DFQATT, SNEGSKA (reference sequence). Trimming stripped 6 bases from V and 0 bases from J, with 4 bases between. The CDR3 covers 11 residues. The CDR3 nucleotides read TGCAGTGCCTCCAGCACAGATACGCAGTATTTT. It yields the protein CSASSTDTQYF.

The V and J genes are TRBV7-3 and TRBJ1-1; D is unclear. The V end lost 2 bases, the J end lost 1 base, and 5 bases lay between the germline ends. The germline V gene encodes CDR1 SGHTA and CDR2 FQGTGA. The CDR3 extends over 13 amino acids. The CDR3 spells CASSLAANTEAFF. CDR3 DNA sequence: TGTGCCAGCAGCTTAGCAGCGAACACTGAAGCTTTCTTT.

There are a few counts of this clonotype. The chain carries TRBV11-3 and TRBJ2-3, with D uncertain. The ends were cut back, 2 bases at V and 6 bases at J, with 9 bases in the middle. The CDR3 is 13 amino acids. From germline, CDR1 is SGHNT and CDR2 YENEEA. The CDR3 here is CASSLYGSDTQYF. CDR3 DNA sequence: TGTGCCAGCAGCTTATATGGGTCGGATACGCAGTATTTT.

This clonotype was picked up many times. The chain employs TRBV7-3 and TRBJ2-1, with D unclear. V shed 5 bases and J shed 6 bases, with 23 bases lying between them. CDR3 length: 17 amino acids. Germline CDR1 SGHTA, CDR2 FQGTGA. The CDR3 here is CASSPLSWPPDGNEQFF. The DNA for the CDR3 is TGTGCCAGCAGCCCCCTTAGCTGGCCTCCTGATGGCAATGAGCAGTTCTTC.

In this sample, this clonotype turned up many times. This chain joins TRBV29-1 and TRBJ2-3, with 14 bases matching TRBD2. Trimming cost V 2 bases and J 4 bases; bases outside gene matches: 2. CDR3 length: 15 residues. Per the germline V gene, CDR1 is SQVTM and CDR2 is ANQGSEA. The CDR3 sequence is CSVETGLAGADTQYF. As DNA, the CDR3 is TGCAGCGTTGAAACGGGACTAGCGGGAGCAGATACGCAGTATTTT.

This chain uses TRBV3-1 with TRBJ2-1; D ambiguous. Germline lookup yields CDR1 LGHDT and CDR2 YNNKEL (reference sequence). This CDR3 has 11 amino acids. V dropped 7 bases and J dropped 4 bases, with 5 bases sitting between them. CDR3: CASTSYNEQFF. The DNA of the CDR3 is TGTGCCAGCACCTCTTACAATGAGCAGTTCTTC.

In its sample, this clonotype was seen a few times. The chain recombines TRBV5-1 with TRBJ2-7, with a weak D call TRBD2 (5 bases). Trimming pared 6 bases from V and 7 bases from J, leaving 17 bases between. Per the germline V gene, CDR1 is SGHRS and CDR2 is YFSETQ. CDR3 length: 13 amino acids. The CDR3 DNA sequence: TGCGCCAGCACCCAACTAGGTATTAAGGAGCAGTACTTC. Residues: CASTQLGIKEQYF.

This clonotype appeared many times. The chain links TRBV5-1 to TRBJ1-2; a possible D gene is TRBD1 (6 bases). Germline V gene sequence: CDR1 SGHRS, CDR2 YFSETQ. V lost 2 bases and J lost 4, with 12 bases in between. This CDR3 has 14 amino acids. CDR3 nucleotide sequence: TGCGCCAGCAGCTTACAGGGTGACGGCTATGGCTACACCTTC. It encodes CASSLQGDGYGYTF.

The J gene is TRBJ2-7, the V gene TRBV6-6, with 9 bases matching TRBD1. There are 14 residues in the CDR3. Germline V CDR1 and CDR2: MNHNY, SVGAGI (reference sequence). V shed 7 bases and J 5 bases; nucleotides not matched to a gene: 9. The CDR3 spells CASKDRDRVNEQYF. As DNA, the CDR3 is TGTGCCAGCAAGGACCGGGACAGGGTAAACGAGCAGTACTTC.

This clonotype occurred a few times. The V gene is TRBV5-1, the J gene TRBJ1-4; D is perhaps TRBD1 (5 bases). V was shortened by 0 bases and J by 4 bases, with 10 bases between the two germline ends. CDR1 is SGHRS, CDR2 YFSETQ, per germline. The CDR3 covers 15 residues. CDR3 sequence (DNA): TGCGCCAGCAGCTTGGATGGTAGGGGTAATGAAAAACTGTTTTTT. This codes for CASSLDGRGNEKLFF.

At least ten counts were recorded for this clonotype. The chain uses TRBV18 and TRBJ2-5; possibly TRBD2 for D (6 bases). CDR1 and CDR2 (germline): KGHSH, LQKENI. V lost 3 bases, J lost 4 bases, and 15 bases lay in between. CDR3 length: 15 amino acids. CDR3 loop: CASSPPRRAGETQYF. The CDR3 nucleotides read TGTGCCAGCTCACCTCCGAGGAGGGCCGGAGAGACCCAGTACTTC.